The rows below give T cell receptor beta chains drawn from one sample of a study of radiation and T cells in renal cell carcinoma. Only in-frame clones appear in the TCRdb table, and some are missing; sequencing was by immunoSEQ multiplex PCR. The sample yields 95,000 or so clones, 80% to 90% seen once. The sequencing here drew on blood, taken from a patient whose treatment included radiotherapy and nephrectomy. These receptors came from a man aged 50 to 60 with renal cell carcinoma. CDR3s include the opening cysteine and the closing phenylalanine or tryptophan. Fields, in order: J gene, CDR3 length, V gene, CDR3 protein.

>TRBJ2-7|15|TRBV30
CAWSFSFLSGDEQYF
>TRBJ1-3|15|TRBV11-3
CASSLDGGAGNTIYF
>TRBJ2-7|14|TRBV7-6
CASSPQGAGGEQYF
>TRBJ2-7|16|TRBV7-2
CASSLVTGGNFYEQYF
>TRBJ1-4|15|TRBV5-4
CASSDGRGAHEKLFF
>TRBJ1-4|14|TRBV18
CASSLLGVPEKLFF
>TRBJ2-7|14|TRBV28
CASSLLDRGREQYF
>TRBJ2-3|15|TRBV5-6
CASRDSGIRTDTQYF
>TRBJ1-2|15|TRBV5-7
CASSLGGRVGYGYTF
>TRBJ1-2|15|TRBV4-3
CASSQGSGLGYGYTF
>TRBJ2-5|16|TRBV9
CASSVGSWNGIETQYF
>TRBJ2-4|16|TRBV5-4
CASSLVGGGAKNIQYF
>TRBJ1-1|16|TRBV6-1
CASSDSWGPMNTEAFF
>TRBJ1-1|15|TRBV18
CASSPQMTANTEAFF
>TRBJ1-1|14|TRBV19
CASSIKGAHTEAFF
>TRBJ2-5|16|TRBV4-2
CASSQVERGGRETQYF
>TRBJ1-5|13|TRBV30
CAWSVVGDQPQHF
>TRBJ1-2|12|TRBV2
CASSQTGGGYTF
>TRBJ1-4|15|TRBV19
CASRPTHGTNEKLFF
>TRBJ2-5|14|TRBV2
CASSDLSGQETQYF
>TRBJ1-5|16|TRBV19
CASTKGTGLSNQPQHF
>TRBJ2-5|12|TRBV29-1
CSVILVVETQYF
>TRBJ2-1|11|TRBV28
CASSWSSEQFF
>TRBJ1-6|14|TRBV7-8
CASSRTGRDSPLHF
>TRBJ2-7|14|TRBV5-1
CASSSDRASYEQYF
>TRBJ1-2|15|TRBV6-1
CASSDLGTLWHGYTF
>TRBJ2-7|15|TRBV4-1
CASSQAPGPLYEQYF
>TRBJ1-2|14|TRBV6-1
CASSGRGQSYGYTF
>TRBJ2-7|13|TRBV6-6
CASSYSGNYEQYF
>TRBJ2-7|13|TRBV11-3
CASSPREGDEQYF